The entry that follows covers one T cell receptor (beta chain) sequence. The data were obtained in a study of blood T cell repertoires in COVID-19. For the study at large: The United States, Italy and Spain provided the acute and convalescent COVID-19 samples.

Libraries were prepared by immunoSEQ multiplex PCR; TCRdb keeps only in-frame clonotypes and omits some of them. The repertoire includes some 160,000 clones, around 89% of them detected once, and less than 8% sits in the top ten. Trimming pared 3 bases from V and 4 bases from J, leaving 13 bases between. Per the germline V gene, CDR1 is SGDLS and CDR2 is YYNGEE. The CDR3 sequence is 15 residues long. This clonotype was obtained from a woman between 50 and 59 years old who had recovered from COVID-19. This rearrangement joins TRBV9 to TRBJ2-2; maybe TRBD2 (5 bases). The sequenced sample consisted of PBMCs or T cells enriched from blood (not recorded which). This CDR3 is CASSGLGSGTGELFF. CDR3 in DNA: TGTGCCAGCAGCGGTTTAGGGAGCGGCACCGGGGAGCTGTTTTTT.